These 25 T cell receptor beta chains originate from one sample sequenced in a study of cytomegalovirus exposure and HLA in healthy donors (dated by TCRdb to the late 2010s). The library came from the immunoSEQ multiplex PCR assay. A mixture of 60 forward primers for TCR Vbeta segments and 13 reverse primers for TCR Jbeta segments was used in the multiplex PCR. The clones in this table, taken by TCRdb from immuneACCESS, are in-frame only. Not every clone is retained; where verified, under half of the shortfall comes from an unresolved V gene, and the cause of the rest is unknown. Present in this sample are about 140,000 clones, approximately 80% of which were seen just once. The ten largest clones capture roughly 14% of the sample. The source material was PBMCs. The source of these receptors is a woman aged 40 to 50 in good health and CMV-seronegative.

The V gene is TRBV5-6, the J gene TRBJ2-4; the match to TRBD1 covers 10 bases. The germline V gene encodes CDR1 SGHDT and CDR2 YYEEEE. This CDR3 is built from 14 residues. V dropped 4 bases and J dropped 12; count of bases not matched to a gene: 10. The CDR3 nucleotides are TGTGCCAGCAGCACCCGGACAGGGGGAGACAGTCAGTACTTC. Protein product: CASSTRTGGDSQYF.

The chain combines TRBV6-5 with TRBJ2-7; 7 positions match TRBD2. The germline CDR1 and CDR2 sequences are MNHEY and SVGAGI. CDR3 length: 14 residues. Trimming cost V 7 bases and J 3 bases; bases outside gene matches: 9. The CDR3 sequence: CASNEWGGSYEQYF. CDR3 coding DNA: TGTGCCAGCAACGAGTGGGGGGGTAGCTACGAGCAGTACTTC.

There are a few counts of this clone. CDR3: CASSLIRQGQDEQYF. The CDR3 DNA reads TGCGCCAGCAGCTTAATTAGACAGGGACAAGACGAGCAGTACTTC. The chain combines TRBV5-1 with TRBJ2-7, with 7 positions matching TRBD1. Per the germline V gene, CDR1 is SGHRS and CDR2 is YFSETQ. V lost 2 bases to trimming and J lost 5 bases; unmatched junction nucleotides: 10. CDR3 length equals 15 residues.

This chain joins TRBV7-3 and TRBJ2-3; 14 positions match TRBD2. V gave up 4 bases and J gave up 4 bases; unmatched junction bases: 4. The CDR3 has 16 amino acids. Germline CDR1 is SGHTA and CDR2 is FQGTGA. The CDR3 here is CASSSRLAGGADTQYF. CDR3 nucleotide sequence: TGTGCCAGCAGCTCCCGACTAGCGGGGGGGGCAGATACGCAGTATTTT.

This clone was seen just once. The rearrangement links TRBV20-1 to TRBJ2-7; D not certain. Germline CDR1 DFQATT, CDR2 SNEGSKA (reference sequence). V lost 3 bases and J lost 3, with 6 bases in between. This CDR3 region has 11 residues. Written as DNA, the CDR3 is TGCAGTGCTAGGTACAGCTACGAGCAGTACTTC. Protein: CSARYSYEQYF.

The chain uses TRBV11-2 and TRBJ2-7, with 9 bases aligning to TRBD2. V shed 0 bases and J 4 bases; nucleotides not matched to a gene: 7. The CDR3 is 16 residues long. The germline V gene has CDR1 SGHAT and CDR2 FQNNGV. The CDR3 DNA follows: TGTGCCAGCAGCTTAGATCATGGACTAGCGTGGTACGAGCAGTACTTC. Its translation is CASSLDHGLAWYEQYF.

The CDR3 protein is CASSPELLAHQETQYF. Here the CDR3 DNA reads TGTGCCAGCTCACCAGAGTTGCTAGCCCACCAAGAGACCCAGTACTTC. This chain joins TRBV18 and TRBJ2-5; TRBD2 is a possible D gene (5 bases). V was pared by 2 bases and J by 0 bases, with 13 bases between. Per germline, CDR1 KGHSH and CDR2 LQKENI. The CDR3 is 16 amino acids.

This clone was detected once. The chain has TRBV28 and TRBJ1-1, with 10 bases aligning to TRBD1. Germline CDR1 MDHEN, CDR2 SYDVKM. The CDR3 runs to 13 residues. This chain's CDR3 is CASRQGAVTEAFF. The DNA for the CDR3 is TGTGCAAGCCGACAGGGGGCTGTCACTGAAGCTTTCTTT.

The CDR3, as DNA: TGCGCCAGCAGCCAAGATCGGGGGGGCCCCTACGAGCAGTACTTC. Protein sequence: CASSQDRGGPYEQYF. The chain combines TRBV4-1 with TRBJ2-7; the match to TRBD2 covers 8 bases. V lost 0 bases and J lost 2; bases outside the gene matches: 3. Germline V gene sequence: CDR1 MGHRA, CDR2 YSYEKL. The CDR3 runs 15 residues.

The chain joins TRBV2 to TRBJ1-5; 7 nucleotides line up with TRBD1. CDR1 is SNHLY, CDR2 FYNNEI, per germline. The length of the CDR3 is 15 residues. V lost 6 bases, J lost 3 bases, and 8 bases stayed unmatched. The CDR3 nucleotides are TGTGCCAGCAGAGAGACCGGGACAGACAATCAGCCCCAGCATTTT. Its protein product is CASRETGTDNQPQHF.

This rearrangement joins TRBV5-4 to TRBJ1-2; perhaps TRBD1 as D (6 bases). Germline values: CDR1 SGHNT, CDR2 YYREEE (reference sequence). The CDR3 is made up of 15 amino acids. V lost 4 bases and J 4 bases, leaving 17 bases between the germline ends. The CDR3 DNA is TGTGCCAGCAGCCAACAGGGATTAGAAGGCTATGGCTACACCTTC. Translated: CASSQQGLEGYGYTF.

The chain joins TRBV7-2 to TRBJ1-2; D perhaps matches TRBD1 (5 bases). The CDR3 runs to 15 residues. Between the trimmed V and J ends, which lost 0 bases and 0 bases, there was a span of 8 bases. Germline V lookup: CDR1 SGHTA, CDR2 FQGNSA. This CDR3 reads CASSLAGGTNYGYTF. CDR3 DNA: TGTGCCAGCAGCTTAGCCGGGGGGACTAACTATGGCTACACCTTC.

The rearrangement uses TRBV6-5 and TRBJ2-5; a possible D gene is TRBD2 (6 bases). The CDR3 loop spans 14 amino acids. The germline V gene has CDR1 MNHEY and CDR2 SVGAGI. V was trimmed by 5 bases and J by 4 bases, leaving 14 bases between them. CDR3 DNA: TGTGCCAGCAGTCCCTTCCAGCGGGTAGAGACCCAGTACTTC. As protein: CASSPFQRVETQYF.

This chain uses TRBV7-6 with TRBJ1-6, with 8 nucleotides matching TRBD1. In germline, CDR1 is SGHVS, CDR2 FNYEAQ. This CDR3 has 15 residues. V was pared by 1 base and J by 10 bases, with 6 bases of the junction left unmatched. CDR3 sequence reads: CASSLGQGAGSPLHF. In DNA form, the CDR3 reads TGTGCCAGCAGCTTAGGCCAGGGGGCCGGGTCACCCCTCCACTTT.

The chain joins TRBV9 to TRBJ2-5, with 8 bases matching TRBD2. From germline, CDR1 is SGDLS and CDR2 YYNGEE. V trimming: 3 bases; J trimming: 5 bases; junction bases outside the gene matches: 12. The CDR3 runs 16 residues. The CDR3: CASSAPKGLAFETQYF. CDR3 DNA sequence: TGTGCCAGCAGCGCCCCGAAAGGACTAGCATTCGAGACCCAGTACTTC.

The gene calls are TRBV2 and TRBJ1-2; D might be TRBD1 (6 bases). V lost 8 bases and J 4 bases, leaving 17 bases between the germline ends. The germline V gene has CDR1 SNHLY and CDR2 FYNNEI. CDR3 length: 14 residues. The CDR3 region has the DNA TGTGCCAGCCGCCCCCGAGGACAGACCTATGGCTACACCTTC. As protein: CASRPRGQTYGYTF.

CDR3 bases: TGTGCCAGTAGCTTCCGATCCGGGAACACTGAAGCTTTCTTT. Translating it yields CASSFRSGNTEAFF. The chain links TRBV19 to TRBJ1-1; D is ambiguous. Trimming pared 6 bases from V and 1 base from J, leaving 12 bases between. The CDR3 spans 14 residues. The germline V gene encodes CDR1 LNHDA and CDR2 SQIVND (reference sequence). Full variable domain (remainder filled in from reference TRBV19 and TRBJ1-1): DGGITQSPKYLFRKEGQNVTLSCEQNLNHDAMYWYRQDPGQGLRLIYYSQIVNDFQKGDIAEGYSVSREKKESFPLTVTSAQKNPTAFYLCASSFRSGNTEAFFGQGTRLTVV.

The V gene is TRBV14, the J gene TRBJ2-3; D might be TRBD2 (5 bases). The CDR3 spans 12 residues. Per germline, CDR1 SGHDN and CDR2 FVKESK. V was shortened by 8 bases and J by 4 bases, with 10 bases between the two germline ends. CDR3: CASRGLPDTQYF. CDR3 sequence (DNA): TGTGCCAGCCGCGGGCTGCCAGATACGCAGTATTTT.

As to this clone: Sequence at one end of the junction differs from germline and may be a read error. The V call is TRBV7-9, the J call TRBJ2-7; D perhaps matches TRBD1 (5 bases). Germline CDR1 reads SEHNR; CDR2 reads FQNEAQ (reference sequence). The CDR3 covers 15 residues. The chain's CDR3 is CSSSLGQLPLYEQYF. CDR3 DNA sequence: TGTTCCAGCAGCTTGGGGCAGTTACCCCTCTACGAGCAGTACTTC.

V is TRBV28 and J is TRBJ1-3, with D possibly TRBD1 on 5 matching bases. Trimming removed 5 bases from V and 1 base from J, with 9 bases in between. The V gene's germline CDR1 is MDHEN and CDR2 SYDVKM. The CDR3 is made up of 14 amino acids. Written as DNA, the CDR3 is TGTGCCAGCAGTCCAGGGTCGTCTGGAAACACCATATATTTT. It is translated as CASSPGSSGNTIYF. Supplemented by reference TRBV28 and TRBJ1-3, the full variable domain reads DVKVTQSSRYLVKRTGEKVFLECVQDMDHENMFWYRQDPGLGLRLIYFSYDVKMKEKGDIPEGYSVSREKKERFSLILESASTNQTSMYLCASSPGSSGNTIYFGEGSWLTVV.

CDR3 sequence reads: CASSPEASEQFF. The DNA of the CDR3 is TGTGCCAGCAGCCCCGAAGCTTCCGAGCAGTTCTTC. The rearrangement uses TRBV11-1 and TRBJ2-1; D remains ambiguous. The germline CDR1 and CDR2 sequences are SGHAT and FQDESV (reference sequence). This CDR3 is built from 12 residues. Trimming stripped 5 bases from V and 10 bases from J, with 12 bases between.

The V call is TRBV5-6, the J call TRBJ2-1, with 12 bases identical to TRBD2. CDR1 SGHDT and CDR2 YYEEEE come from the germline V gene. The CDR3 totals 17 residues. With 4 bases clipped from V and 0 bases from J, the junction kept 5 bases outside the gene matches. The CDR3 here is CASSPRTSGNSYNEQFF. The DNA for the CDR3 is TGTGCCAGCAGCCCTCGGACTAGCGGGAACTCCTACAATGAGCAGTTCTTC.

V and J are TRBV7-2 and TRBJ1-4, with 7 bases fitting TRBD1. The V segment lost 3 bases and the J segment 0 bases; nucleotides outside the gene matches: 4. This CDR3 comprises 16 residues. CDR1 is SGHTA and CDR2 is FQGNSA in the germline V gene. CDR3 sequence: CASSFGTESTNEKLFF. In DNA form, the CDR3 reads TGTGCCAGCAGCTTCGGGACAGAATCAACTAATGAAAAACTGTTTTTT.

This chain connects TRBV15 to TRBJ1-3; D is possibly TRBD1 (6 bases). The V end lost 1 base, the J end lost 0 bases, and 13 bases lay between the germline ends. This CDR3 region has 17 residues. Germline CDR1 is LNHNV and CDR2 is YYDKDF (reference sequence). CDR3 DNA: TGTGCCACCAGCAGAGTTCCAGGGGAATTCTCTGGAAACACCATATATTTT. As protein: CATSRVPGEFSGNTIYF.

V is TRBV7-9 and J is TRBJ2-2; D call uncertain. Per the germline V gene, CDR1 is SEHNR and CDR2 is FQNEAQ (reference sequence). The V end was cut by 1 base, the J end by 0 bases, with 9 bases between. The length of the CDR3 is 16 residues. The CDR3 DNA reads TGTGCCAGCAGCTTAGTTGGCAGGACGAACACCGGGGAGCTGTTTTTT. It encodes CASSLVGRTNTGELFF.